This TCR beta chain appears in the sequencing data of a study of radiotherapy plus CTLA-4 blockade in lung cancer. Overall study context: An objective response was seen in about 18% of patients, and disease control in less than 40%.

Note on this clone: Its specificity is unknown.

People whose metastatic non-small-cell lung cancer was chemo-refractory got focal radiation along with CTLA-4 blockade by ipilimumab. The protocol was immunoSEQ multiplex PCR, while the TCRdb copy is restricted to in-frame clones and leaves out a portion. The data show more than 95,000 clones, about four fifths seen once. Losses at the gene ends were 4 bases for V and 1 base for J; bases not matched to a gene: 2. The CDR3 extends over 16 amino acids. Germline CDR1 reads SGHRS; CDR2 reads YFSETQ. General study points: The study found tumor-derived TCR clones expanded in blood after radiotherapy plus ipilimumab.

The V and J genes are TRBV5-1 and TRBJ2-3, with TRBD2 identical over 14 bases. The sequence derives from a human donor with non-small cell lung cancer who had a partial response to radiotherapy plus ipilimumab. Some clones in this sample may be carry-over from other donors' samples. Material: peripheral blood, obtained from a patient treated with radiotherapy plus ipilimumab. CDR3 in DNA: TGCGCCAGCAGCACGGGACTAGCGGGGGGCACAGATACGCAGTATTTT. Protein sequence: CASSTGLAGGTDTQYF.